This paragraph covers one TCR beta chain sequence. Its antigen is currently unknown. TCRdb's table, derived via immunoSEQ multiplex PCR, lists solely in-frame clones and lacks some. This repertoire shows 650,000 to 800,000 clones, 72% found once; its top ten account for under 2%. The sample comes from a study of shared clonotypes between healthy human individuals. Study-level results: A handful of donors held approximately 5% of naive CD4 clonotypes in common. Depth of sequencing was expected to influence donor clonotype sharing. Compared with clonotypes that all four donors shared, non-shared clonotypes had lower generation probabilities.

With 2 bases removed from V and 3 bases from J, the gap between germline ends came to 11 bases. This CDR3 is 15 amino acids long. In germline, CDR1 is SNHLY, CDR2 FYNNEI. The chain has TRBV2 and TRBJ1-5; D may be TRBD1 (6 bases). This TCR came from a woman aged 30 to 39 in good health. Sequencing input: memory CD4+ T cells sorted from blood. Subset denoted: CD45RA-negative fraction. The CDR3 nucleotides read TGTGCCAGCAGTGAATGGGGGCCCCTCAATCAGCCCCAGCATTTT. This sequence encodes CASSEWGPLNQPQHF.